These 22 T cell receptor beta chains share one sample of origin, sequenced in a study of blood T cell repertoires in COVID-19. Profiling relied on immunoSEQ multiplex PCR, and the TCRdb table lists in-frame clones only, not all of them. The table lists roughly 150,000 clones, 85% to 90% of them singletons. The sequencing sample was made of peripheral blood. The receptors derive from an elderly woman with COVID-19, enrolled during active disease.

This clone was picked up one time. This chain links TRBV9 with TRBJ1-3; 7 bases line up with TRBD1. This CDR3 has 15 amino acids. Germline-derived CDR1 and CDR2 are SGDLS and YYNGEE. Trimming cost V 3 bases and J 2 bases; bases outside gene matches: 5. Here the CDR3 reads CASSAGQTPGNTIYF. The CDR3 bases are TGTGCCAGCAGCGCGGGACAGACCCCTGGAAACACCATATATTTT.

CDR3 in amino acids: CASNPSDRPYEQYF. The CDR3 DNA reads TGTGCCAGCAATCCCAGCGACCGACCCTACGAGCAGTACTTC. The V gene is TRBV28, the J gene TRBJ2-7; D remains ambiguous. Germline CDR1 and CDR2: MDHEN and SYDVKM. V was shortened by 7 bases and J by 2 bases, with 15 bases between the two germline ends. The CDR3 has 14 residues.

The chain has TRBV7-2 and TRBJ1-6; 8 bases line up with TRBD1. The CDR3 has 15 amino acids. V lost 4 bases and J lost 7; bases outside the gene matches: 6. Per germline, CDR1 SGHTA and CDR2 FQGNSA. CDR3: CASSSQDRANSPLHF. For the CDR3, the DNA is TGTGCCAGCAGCTCGCAGGACAGGGCGAATTCACCCCTCCACTTT.

CDR3 DNA: TGTGCCAGCAGTGAAGGGAGCCGGCCTGGGGAAGCTTTCTTT. Translated, it gives CASSEGSRPGEAFF. The genes are TRBV2 and TRBJ1-1, with D unresolved. This CDR3 comprises 14 residues. Trimming shortened V by 1 base and J by 8 bases, and 14 bases separated the two germline ends. Germline CDR1 reads SNHLY; CDR2 reads FYNNEI.

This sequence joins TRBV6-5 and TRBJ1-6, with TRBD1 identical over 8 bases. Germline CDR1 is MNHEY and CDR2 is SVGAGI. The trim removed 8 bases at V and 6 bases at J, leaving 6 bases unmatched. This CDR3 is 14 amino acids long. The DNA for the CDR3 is TGTGCCAGCTGGGACAGGCGGGGTAATTCACCCCTCCACTTT. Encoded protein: CASWDRRGNSPLHF.

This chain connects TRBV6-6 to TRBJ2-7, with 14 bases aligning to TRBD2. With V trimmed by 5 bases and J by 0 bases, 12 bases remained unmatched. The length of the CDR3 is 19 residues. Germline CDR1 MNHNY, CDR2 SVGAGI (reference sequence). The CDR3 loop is CASSRSGTSGRSHSYEQYF. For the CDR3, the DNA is TGTGCCAGCAGTCGGTCGGGGACTAGCGGGAGAAGCCACTCCTACGAGCAGTACTTC.

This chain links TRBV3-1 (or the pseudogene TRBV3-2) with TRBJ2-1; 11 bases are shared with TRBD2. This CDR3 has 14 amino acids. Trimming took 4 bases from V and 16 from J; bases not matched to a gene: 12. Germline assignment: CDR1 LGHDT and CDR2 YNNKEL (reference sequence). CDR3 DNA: TGTGCCAGCAGCCGACCCGGGACTAGCGGTTCGTTTTTCTTC. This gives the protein CASSRPGTSGSFFF.

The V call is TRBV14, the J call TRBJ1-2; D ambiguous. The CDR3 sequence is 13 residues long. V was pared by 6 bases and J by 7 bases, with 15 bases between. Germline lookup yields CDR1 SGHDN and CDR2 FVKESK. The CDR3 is CASSYDLAGGYTF. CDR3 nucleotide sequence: TGTGCCAGCAGTTATGATTTGGCGGGTGGCTACACCTTC.

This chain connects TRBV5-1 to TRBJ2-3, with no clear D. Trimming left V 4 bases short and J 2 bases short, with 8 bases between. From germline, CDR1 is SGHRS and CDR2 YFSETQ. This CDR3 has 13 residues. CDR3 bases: TGCGCCAGCAGCATGCGCGCCACAGATACGCAGTATTTT. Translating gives CASSMRATDTQYF.

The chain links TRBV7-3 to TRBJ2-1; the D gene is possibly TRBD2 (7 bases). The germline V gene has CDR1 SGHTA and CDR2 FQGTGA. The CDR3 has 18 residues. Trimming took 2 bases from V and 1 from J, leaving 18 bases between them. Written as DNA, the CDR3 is TGTGCCAGCAGCTTACCGGGCGGGAGAGGGGGGTCCTACAATGAGCAGTTCTTC. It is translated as CASSLPGGRGGSYNEQFF.

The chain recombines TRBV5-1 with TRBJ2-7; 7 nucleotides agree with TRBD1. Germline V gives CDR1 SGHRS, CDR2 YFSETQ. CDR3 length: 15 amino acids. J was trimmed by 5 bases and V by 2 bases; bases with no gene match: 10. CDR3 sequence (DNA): TGCGCCAGCAGCTTACGGGACAGAACGAGGGACGAGCAGTACTTC. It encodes CASSLRDRTRDEQYF.

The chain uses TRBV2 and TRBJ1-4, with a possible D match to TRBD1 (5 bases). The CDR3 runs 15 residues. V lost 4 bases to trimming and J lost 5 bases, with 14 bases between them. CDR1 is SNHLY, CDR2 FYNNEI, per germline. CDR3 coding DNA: TGTGCCAGCAGTGTCCAGGGTGTTGGGAATGAAAAACTGTTTTTT. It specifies CASSVQGVGNEKLFF.

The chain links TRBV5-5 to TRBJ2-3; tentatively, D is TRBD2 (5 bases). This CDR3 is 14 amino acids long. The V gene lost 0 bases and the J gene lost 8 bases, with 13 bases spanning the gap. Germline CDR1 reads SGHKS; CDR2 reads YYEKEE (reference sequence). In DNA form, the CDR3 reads TGTGCCAGCAGCTTGGACGTACTAGTTGGTACGCAGTATTTT. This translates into CASSLDVLVGTQYF.

Written as DNA, the CDR3 is TGTGCCAGCAGCCAGACCCTGCGACTAGCGGGAGTAGATACGCAGTATTTT. This translates into CASSQTLRLAGVDTQYF. V and J are TRBV3-1 (or the pseudogene TRBV3-2) and TRBJ2-3; 12 nucleotides align to TRBD2. Germline assignment: CDR1 LGHDT and CDR2 YNNKEL (reference sequence). The J segment lost 5 bases and the V segment lost 3 bases, leaving 9 bases of the junction unmatched. CDR3 size: 17 residues.

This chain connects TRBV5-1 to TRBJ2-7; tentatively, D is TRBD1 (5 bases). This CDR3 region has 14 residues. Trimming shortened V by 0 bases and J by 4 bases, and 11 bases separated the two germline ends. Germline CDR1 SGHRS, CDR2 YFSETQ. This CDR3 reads CASSLGNQGYEQYF. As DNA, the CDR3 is TGCGCCAGCAGCTTGGGGAACCAGGGTTACGAGCAGTACTTC. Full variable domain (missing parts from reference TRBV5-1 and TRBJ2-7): KAGVTQTPRYLIKTRGQQVTLSCSPISGHRSVSWYQQTPGQGLQFLFEYFSETQRNKGNFPGRFSGRQFSNSRSEMNVSTLELGDSALYLCASSLGNQGYEQYFGPGTRLTVT.

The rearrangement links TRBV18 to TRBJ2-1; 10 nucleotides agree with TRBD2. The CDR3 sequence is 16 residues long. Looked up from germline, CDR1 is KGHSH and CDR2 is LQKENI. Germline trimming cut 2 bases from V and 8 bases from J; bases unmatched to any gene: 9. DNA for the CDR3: TGTGCCAGCTCACCAGCGGCTAGCGGGAGCCCCCATGAGCAGTTCTTC. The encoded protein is CASSPAASGSPHEQFF.

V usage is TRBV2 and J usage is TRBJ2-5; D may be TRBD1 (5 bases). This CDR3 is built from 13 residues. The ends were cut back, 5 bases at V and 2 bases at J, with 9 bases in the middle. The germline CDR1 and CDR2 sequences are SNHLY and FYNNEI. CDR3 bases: TGTGCCAGCAGTCCTGACAGTCAAGAGACCCAGTACTTC. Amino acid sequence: CASSPDSQETQYF. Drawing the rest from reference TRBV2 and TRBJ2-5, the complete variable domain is EPEVTQTPSHQVTQMGQEVILRCVPISNHLYFYWYRQILGQKVEFLVSFYNNEISEKSEIFDDQFSVERPDGSNFTLKIRSTKLEDSAMYFCASSPDSQETQYFGPGTRLLVL.

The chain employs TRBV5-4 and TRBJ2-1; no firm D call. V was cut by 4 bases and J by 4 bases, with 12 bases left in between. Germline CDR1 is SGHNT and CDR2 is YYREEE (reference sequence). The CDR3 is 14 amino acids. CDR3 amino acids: CASSRQSGYNEQFF. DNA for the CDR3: TGTGCCAGCAGCCGCCAGTCAGGTTACAATGAGCAGTTCTTC.

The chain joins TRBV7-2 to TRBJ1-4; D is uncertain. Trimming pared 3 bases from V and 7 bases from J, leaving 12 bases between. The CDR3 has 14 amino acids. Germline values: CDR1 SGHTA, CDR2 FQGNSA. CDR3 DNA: TGTGCCAGCAGCTTCACGGGTGAGGGTGAAAAACTGTTTTTT. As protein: CASSFTGEGEKLFF.

This CDR3 is CASSHPGQTNEKLFF. For the CDR3, the DNA is TGTGCCAGCAGCCACCCGGGACAAACGAATGAAAAACTGTTTTTT. The gene calls are TRBV4-2 and TRBJ1-4; TRBD1 might be the D (6 bases). Germline CDR1 LGHNA, CDR2 YNFKEQ. The CDR3 length is 15 residues. The V end lost 3 bases, the J end lost 5 bases, and 13 bases lay between the germline ends.

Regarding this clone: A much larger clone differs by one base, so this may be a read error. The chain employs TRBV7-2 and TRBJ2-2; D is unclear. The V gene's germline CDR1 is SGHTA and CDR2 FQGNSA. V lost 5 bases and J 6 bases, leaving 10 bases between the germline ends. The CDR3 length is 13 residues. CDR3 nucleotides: TGTGCCAGCAGCCCAGTCCAGGCCGGGGAGCTGTTTTTT. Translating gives CASSPVQAGELFF.

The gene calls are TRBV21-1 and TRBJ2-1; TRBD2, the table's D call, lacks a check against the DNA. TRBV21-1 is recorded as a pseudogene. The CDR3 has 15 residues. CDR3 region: CASSLWRRLTQGQFF. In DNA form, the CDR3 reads TGTGCCAGCAGCCTATGGCGTAGACTTACTCAAGGTCAGTTCTTC.